This T cell receptor (beta chain) was found in a study of T cell changes during pregnancy in multiple sclerosis. Germline CDR1 is MGHRA and CDR2 is YSYEKL. V lost 2 bases to trimming and J lost 3 bases; unmatched junction nucleotides: 10. This CDR3 comprises 18 residues. The method was immunoSEQ multiplex PCR; TCRdb's version includes in-frame clones alone and lacks a portion of them. Altogether fewer than 60,000 clones are present, just under 95% being singletons, with the ten largest covering approximately 6%. Material: CD8+ T cells from peripheral blood mononuclear cells, obtained in the first trimester of pregnancy. The chain employs TRBV4-1 and TRBJ2-1; 10 bases fit TRBD2. The receptor was derived from a female donor with multiple sclerosis, enrolled in a pregnancy study. CDR3 region: CASSQHPGLADYYNEQFF. CDR3 coding DNA: TGCGCCAGCAGCCAACATCCCGGACTAGCGGATTACTACAATGAGCAGTTCTTC.